The 10 T cell receptor beta chains below all came from one sample that was sequenced in a study of neoadjuvant anti-PD-1 for oral cavity cancer. This table comes from immunoSEQ multiplex PCR, and its TCRdb copy is limited to in-frame clones, with some not included. The sample has about 72,000 clones; around 80% are singletons. This specimen was PBMCs, taken before nivolumab (anti-PD-1) treatment. These receptors came from a person aged 35 to 85 with oral cavity squamous cell carcinoma.

This clone was seen a handful of times. The genes are TRBV11-3 and TRBJ2-2; 11 bases match TRBD2. The germline CDR1 and CDR2 sequences are SGHNT and YENEEA. There are 18 residues in the CDR3. V gave up 5 bases and J gave up 3 bases; unmatched junction bases: 11. For the CDR3, the DNA is TGTGCCAGCAGCCGTAGGGGACTGGGACTAGCGGACACCGGGGAGCTGTTTTTT. It encodes CASSRRGLGLADTGELFF.

CDR3 amino acids: CASTARGGTEAFF. In DNA form, the CDR3 reads TGTGCCAGCACCGCCCGAGGGGGGACTGAAGCTTTCTTT. V and J are TRBV6-5 and TRBJ1-1; D is perhaps TRBD1 (6 bases). CDR1 and CDR2 (germline): MNHEY, SVGAGI. Deletions cut 7 bases from V and 5 bases from J, with 14 bases between. The CDR3 runs 13 residues.

The chain joins TRBV6-4 to TRBJ1-5; a possible D gene is TRBD1 (6 bases). The CDR3 is 13 amino acids. V lost 5 bases, J lost 4 bases, and 9 bases lay in between. Per the germline V gene, CDR1 is MRHNA and CDR2 is SNTAGT. CDR3 amino acids: CASSRQANQPQHF. CDR3 in DNA: TGTGCCAGCAGTCGACAGGCGAATCAGCCCCAGCATTTT.

CDR3 DNA: TGCGCCAGCAGCGGACCGACAGGGGCGGACGAAGCTTTCTTT. Its protein is CASSGPTGADEAFF. The J gene is TRBJ1-1, the V gene TRBV4-1; 8 bases are shared with TRBD1. The trim removed 5 bases at V and 8 bases at J, leaving 10 bases unmatched. Germline CDR1 and CDR2: MGHRA and YSYEKL. This CDR3 is built from 14 residues.

The chain is built from TRBV27 and TRBJ2-7; 7 bases map to TRBD2. The CDR3 sequence is 19 residues long. The germline V gene encodes CDR1 MNHEY and CDR2 SMNVEV (reference sequence). V shed 6 bases, J shed 0 bases, and the junction held 20 bases outside the gene matches. CDR3 coding DNA: TGTGCCAGCAGACCCCGCGGTGTGGGAGGCCGCGGGGGCTCCTACGAGCAGTACTTC. The encoded protein is CASRPRGVGGRGGSYEQYF.

This rearrangement joins TRBV10-3 to TRBJ1-1; weak D call: TRBD1 (6 bases). V lost 3 bases and J lost 1, with 12 bases in between. CDR1 and CDR2 from the germline V gene are ENHRY and SYGVKD. This CDR3 has 15 amino acids. CDR3 coding DNA: TGTGCCATCAGTGACCTCGGACAGACGAACACTGAAGCTTTCTTT. Residues: CAISDLGQTNTEAFF.

The chain combines TRBV6-1 with TRBJ2-7; D is ambiguous. The V and J ends lost 5 bases and 7 bases respectively, with 12 bases between them. The CDR3 sequence is 12 residues long. Germline assignment: CDR1 MNHNS and CDR2 SASEGT. The CDR3 region has the DNA TGTGCCAGCAGTCCACCTGAATCGGAGCAGTACTTC. It codes for CASSPPESEQYF.

The chain is built from TRBV14 and TRBJ2-1, with D maybe TRBD2 (5 bases). From germline, CDR1 is SGHDN and CDR2 FVKESK. The V end was cut by 2 bases, the J end by 5 bases, with 19 bases between. This CDR3 is built from 17 residues. CDR3 DNA: TGTGCCAGCAGCCAACAGATTTGGGCCGGGATCGACAATGAGCAGTTCTTC. It encodes CASSQQIWAGIDNEQFF.

J is TRBJ2-1 and V is TRBV7-9; D is unclear. CDR3 length equals 13 residues. The germline V gene has CDR1 SEHNR and CDR2 FQNEAQ (reference sequence). Trimming removed 1 base at V and 15 bases at J, with 16 bases between. The CDR3 loop is CASSLGWLEAGFF. CDR3 nucleotides: TGTGCCAGCAGCTTAGGTTGGCTAGAGGCTGGGTTCTTC.

This rearrangement joins TRBV4-1 to TRBJ1-1, with a weak D call TRBD1 (6 bases). This CDR3 region has 14 residues. The V and J ends lost 6 bases and 0 bases respectively, with 11 bases between them. Germline CDR1 is MGHRA and CDR2 is YSYEKL. CDR3 sequence reads: CASRRGSMNTEAFF. CDR3 nucleotides: TGCGCCAGCAGGAGGGGGAGTATGAACACTGAAGCTTTCTTT.